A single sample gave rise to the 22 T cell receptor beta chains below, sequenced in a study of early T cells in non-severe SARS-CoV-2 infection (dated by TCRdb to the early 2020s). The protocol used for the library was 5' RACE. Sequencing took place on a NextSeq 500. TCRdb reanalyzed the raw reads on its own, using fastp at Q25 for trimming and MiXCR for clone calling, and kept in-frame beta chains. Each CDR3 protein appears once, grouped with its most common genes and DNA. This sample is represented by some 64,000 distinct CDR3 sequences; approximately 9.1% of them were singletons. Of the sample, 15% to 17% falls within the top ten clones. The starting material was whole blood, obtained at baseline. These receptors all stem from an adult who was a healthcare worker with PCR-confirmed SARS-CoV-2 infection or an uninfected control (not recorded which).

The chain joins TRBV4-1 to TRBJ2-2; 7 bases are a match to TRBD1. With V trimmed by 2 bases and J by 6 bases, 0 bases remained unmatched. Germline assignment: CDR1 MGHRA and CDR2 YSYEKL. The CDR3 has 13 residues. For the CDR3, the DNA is TGCGCCAGCAGCCAAACAGGGGCCGGGGAGCTGTTTTTT. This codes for CASSQTGAGELFF.

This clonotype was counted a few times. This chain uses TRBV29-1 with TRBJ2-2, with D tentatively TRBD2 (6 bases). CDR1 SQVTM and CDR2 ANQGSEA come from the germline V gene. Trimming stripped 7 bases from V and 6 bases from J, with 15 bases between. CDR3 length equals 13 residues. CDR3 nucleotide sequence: TGCAGCGCACACACTGGAGGGGCCGGGGAGCTGTTTTTT. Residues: CSAHTGGAGELFF.

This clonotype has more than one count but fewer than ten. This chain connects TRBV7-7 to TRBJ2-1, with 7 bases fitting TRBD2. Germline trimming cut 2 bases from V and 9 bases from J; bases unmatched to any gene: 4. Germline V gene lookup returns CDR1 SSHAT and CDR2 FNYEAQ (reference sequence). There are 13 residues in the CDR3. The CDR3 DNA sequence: TGTGCCAGCAGCTTAAATGGGGAGGGTGAGCAGTTCTTC. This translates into CASSLNGEGEQFF.

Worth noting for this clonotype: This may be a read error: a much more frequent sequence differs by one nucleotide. CDR3 sequence reads: CASSSNPGTRAYEQYF. CDR3 sequence (DNA): TGTGCCAGCAGTTCCAACCCGGGGACAAGGGCCTACGAGCAGTACTTC. This chain links TRBV27 with TRBJ2-7, with D perhaps TRBD1 (6 bases). Looked up from germline, CDR1 is MNHEY and CDR2 is SMNVEV (reference sequence). There are 16 residues in the CDR3. Trimming took off 4 bases at V and 2 bases at J, with 18 bases between the two ends.

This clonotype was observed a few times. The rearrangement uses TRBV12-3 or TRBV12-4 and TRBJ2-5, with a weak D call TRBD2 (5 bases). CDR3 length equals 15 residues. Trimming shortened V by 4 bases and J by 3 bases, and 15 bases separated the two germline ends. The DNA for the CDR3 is TGTGCCAGCAGTTCTACCTTGGACGGGAAAGAGACCCAGTACTTC. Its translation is CASSSTLDGKETQYF.

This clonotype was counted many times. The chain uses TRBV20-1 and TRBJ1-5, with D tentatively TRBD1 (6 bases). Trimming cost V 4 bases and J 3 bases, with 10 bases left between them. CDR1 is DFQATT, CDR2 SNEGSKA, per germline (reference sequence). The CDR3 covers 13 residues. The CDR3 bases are TGCAGTGCTATAGGACAGATCAATCAGCCCCAGCATTTT. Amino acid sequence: CSAIGQINQPQHF.

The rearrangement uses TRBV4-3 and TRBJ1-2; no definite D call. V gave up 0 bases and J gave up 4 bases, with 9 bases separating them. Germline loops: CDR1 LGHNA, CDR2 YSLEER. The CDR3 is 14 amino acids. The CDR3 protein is CASSQETRSYGYTF. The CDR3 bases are TGCGCCAGCAGCCAAGAAACTCGGTCCTATGGCTACACCTTC.

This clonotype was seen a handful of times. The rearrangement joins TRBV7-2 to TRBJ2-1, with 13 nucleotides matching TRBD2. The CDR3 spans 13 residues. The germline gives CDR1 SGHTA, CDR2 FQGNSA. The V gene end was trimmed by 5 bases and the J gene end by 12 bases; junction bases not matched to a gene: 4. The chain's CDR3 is CASSPRLAGGQFF. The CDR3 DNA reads TGTGCCAGCAGCCCCCGACTAGCGGGAGGGCAGTTCTTC.

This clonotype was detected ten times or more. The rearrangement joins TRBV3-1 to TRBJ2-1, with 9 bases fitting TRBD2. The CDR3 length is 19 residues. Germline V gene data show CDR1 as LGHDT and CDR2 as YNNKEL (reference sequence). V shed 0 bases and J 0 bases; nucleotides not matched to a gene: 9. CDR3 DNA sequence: TGTGCCAGCAGCCAAGATATGGGGCTAGCGGGGAGCTCCTACAATGAGCAGTTCTTC. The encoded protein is CASSQDMGLAGSSYNEQFF.

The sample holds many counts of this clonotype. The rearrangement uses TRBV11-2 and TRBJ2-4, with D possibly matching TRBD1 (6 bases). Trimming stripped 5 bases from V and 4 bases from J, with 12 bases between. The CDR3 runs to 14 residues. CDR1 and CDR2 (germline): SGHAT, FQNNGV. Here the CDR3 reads CASSIARGKNIQYF. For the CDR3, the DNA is TGTGCCAGCAGCATAGCGAGGGGGAAAAACATTCAGTACTTC.

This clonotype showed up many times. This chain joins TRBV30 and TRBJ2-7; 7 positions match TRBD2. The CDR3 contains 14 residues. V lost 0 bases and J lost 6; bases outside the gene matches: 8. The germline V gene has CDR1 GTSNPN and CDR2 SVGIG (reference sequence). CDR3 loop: CAWSVGREQIEQYF. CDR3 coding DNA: TGTGCCTGGAGTGTCGGGCGGGAGCAGATCGAGCAGTACTTC.

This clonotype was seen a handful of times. The CDR3 sequence is CAIRRDRGKAFF. The CDR3 coding sequence is TGTGCCATCAGGAGGGACAGGGGAAAAGCTTTCTTT. This chain joins TRBV10-3 and TRBJ1-1; TRBD1 aligns across 10 bases. V was pared by 6 bases and J by 9 bases, with 4 bases of the junction left unmatched. The germline gives CDR1 ENHRY, CDR2 SYGVKD. The CDR3 length is 12 residues.

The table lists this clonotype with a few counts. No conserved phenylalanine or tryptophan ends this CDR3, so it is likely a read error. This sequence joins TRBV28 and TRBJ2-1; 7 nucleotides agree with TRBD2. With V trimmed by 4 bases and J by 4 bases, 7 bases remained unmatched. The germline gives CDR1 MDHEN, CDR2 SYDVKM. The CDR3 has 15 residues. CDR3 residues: CASSSISGPYNEQFL. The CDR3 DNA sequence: TGTGCCAGCAGTTCCATTAGCGGGCCTTACAATGAGCAGTTCCTC.

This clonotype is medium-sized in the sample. CDR3 in amino acids: CASSLEAYGSYNEQFF. In DNA form, the CDR3 reads TGTGCCAGCAGCTTAGAAGCTTACGGCTCCTACAATGAGCAGTTCTTC. V is TRBV11-2 and J is TRBJ2-1; no clear D gene. The CDR3 is made up of 16 amino acids. V lost 0 bases to trimming and J lost 0 bases, with 9 bases between them. Germline loops: CDR1 SGHAT, CDR2 FQNNGV.

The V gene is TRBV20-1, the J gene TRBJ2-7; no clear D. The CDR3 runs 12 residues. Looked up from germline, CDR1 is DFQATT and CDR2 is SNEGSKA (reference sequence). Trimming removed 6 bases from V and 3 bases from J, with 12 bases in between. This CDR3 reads CSASPLSYEQYF. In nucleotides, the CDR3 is TGCAGTGCCTCCCCCCTTAGCTACGAGCAGTACTTC.

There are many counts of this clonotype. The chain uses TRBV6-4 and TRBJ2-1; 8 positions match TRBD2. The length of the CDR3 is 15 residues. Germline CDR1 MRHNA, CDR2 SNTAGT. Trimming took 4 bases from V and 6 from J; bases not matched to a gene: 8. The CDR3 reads CASSGRAGEGNEQFF. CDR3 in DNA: TGTGCCAGCAGTGGGCGAGCGGGAGAGGGCAATGAGCAGTTCTTC.

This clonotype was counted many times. Here the CDR3 reads CASSHQGLLAGKGNEQFF. CDR3 DNA sequence: TGCGCCAGCAGCCACCAGGGACTACTAGCGGGAAAGGGGAATGAGCAGTTCTTC. This chain links TRBV4-1 with TRBJ2-1; 10 bases are shared with TRBD2. The V segment lost 3 bases and the J segment 7 bases; nucleotides outside the gene matches: 15. CDR3 length: 18 amino acids. Germline CDR1 and CDR2: MGHRA and YSYEKL.

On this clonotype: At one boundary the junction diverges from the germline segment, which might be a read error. In nucleotides, the CDR3 is TGTGCCAGCAGCTTGTCCGGCTCTGAAAACACCATATATTTT. Translated, it gives CASSLSGSENTIYF. The chain links TRBV5-5 to TRBJ1-3; D not resolved. CDR3 length: 14 amino acids. The V gene's germline CDR1 is SGHKS and CDR2 YYEKEE (reference sequence).

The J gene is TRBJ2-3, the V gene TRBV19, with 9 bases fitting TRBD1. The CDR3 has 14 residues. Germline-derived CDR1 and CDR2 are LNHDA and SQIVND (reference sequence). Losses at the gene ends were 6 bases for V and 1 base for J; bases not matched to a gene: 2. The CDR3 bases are TGTGCCAGTAGCCGGGACAGGGGCACAGATACGCAGTATTTT. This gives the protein CASSRDRGTDTQYF.

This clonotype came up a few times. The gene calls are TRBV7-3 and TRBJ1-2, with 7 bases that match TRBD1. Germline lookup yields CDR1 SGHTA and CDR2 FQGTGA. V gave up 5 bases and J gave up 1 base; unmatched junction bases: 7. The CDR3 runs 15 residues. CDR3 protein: CASSPGQAHNYGYTF. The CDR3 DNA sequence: TGTGCCAGCAGCCCAGGACAGGCGCATAACTATGGCTACACCTTC. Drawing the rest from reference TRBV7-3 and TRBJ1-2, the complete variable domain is GAGVSQTPSNKVTEKGKYVELRCDPISGHTALYWYRQSLGQGPEFLIYFQGTGAADDSGLPNDRFFAVRPEGSVSTLKIQRTERGDSAVYLCASSPGQAHNYGYTFGSGTRLTVV.

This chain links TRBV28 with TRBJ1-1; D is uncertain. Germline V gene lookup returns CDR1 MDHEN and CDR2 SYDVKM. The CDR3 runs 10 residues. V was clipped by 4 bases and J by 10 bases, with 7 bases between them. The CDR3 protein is CASSSNSAFF. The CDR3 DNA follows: TGTGCCAGCAGTTCAAACTCAGCTTTCTTT.

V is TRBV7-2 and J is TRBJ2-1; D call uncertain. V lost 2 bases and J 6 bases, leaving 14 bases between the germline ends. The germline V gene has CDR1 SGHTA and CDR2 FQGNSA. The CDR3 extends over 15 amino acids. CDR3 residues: CASSLMGSLRNEQFF. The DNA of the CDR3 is TGTGCCAGCAGCTTAATGGGGTCCCTCCGCAATGAGCAGTTCTTC.